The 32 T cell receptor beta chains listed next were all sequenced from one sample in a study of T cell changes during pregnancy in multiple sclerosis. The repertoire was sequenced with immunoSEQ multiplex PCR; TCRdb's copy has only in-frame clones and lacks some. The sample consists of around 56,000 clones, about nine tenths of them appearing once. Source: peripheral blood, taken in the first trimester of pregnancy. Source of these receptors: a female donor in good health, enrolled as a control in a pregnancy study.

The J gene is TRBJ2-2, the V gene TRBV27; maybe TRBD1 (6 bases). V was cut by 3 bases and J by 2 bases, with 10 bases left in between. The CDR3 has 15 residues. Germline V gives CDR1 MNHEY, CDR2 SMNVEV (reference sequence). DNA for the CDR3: TGTGCCAGCAGTTTTTTCGGGACAAACACCGGGGAGCTGTTTTTT. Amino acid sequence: CASSFFGTNTGELFF.

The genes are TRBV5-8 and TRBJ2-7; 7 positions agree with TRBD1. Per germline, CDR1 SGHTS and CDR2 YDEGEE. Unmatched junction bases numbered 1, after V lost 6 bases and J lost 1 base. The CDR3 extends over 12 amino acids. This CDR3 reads CASKGQSYEQYF. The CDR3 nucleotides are TGTGCCAGCAAGGGACAGTCCTACGAGCAGTACTTC.

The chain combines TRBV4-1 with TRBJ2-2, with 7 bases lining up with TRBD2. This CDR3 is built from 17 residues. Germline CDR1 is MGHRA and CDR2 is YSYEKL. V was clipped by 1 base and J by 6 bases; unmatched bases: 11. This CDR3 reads CASSQVFRTGGSGELFF. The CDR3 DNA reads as TGCGCCAGCAGCCAAGTTTTTCGGACGGGAGGTTCCGGGGAGCTGTTTTTT.

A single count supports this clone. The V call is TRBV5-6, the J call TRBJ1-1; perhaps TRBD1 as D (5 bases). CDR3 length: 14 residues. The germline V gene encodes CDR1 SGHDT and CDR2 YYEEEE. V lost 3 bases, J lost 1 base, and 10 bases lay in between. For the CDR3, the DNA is TGTGCCAGCAGCTATGGGGCCGGGAACACTGAAGCTTTCTTT. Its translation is CASSYGAGNTEAFF.

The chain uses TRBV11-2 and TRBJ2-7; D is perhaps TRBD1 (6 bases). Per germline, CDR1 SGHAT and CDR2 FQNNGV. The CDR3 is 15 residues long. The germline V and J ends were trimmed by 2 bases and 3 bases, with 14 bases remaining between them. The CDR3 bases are TGTGCCAGCAGCTTACTATGGGGGCCGGACTACGAGCAGTACTTC. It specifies CASSLLWGPDYEQYF.

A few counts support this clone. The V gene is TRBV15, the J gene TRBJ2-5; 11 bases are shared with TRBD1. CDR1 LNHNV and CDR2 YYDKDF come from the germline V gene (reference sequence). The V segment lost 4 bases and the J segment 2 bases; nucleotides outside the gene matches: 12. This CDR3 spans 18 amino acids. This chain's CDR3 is CATSIGQGARVEQETQYF. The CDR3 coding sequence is TGTGCCACCAGCATAGGACAGGGGGCACGAGTAGAGCAAGAGACCCAGTACTTC. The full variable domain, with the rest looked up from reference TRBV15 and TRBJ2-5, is DAMVIQNPRYQVTQFGKPVTLSCSQTLNHNVMYWYQQKSSQAPKLLFHYYDKDFNNEADTPDNFQSRRPNTSFCFLDIRSPGLGDTAMYLCATSIGQGARVEQETQYFGPGTRLLVL.

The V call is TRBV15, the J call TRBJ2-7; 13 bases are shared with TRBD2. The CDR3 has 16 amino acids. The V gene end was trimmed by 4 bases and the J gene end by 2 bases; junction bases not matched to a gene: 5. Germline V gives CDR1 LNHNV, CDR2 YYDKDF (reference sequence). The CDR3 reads CATSITSGRAPYEQYF. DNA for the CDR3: TGTGCCACCAGCATAACTAGCGGGAGGGCCCCCTACGAGCAGTACTTC. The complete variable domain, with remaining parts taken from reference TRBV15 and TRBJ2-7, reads DAMVIQNPRYQVTQFGKPVTLSCSQTLNHNVMYWYQQKSSQAPKLLFHYYDKDFNNEADTPDNFQSRRPNTSFCFLDIRSPGLGDTAMYLCATSITSGRAPYEQYFGPGTRLTVT.

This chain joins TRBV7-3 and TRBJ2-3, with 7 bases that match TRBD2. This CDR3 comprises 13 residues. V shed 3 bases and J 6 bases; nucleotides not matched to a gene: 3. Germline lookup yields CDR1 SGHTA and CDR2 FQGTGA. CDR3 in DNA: TGTGCCAGCAGCTTCGCGGGGGAGGATACGCAGTATTTT. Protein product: CASSFAGEDTQYF.

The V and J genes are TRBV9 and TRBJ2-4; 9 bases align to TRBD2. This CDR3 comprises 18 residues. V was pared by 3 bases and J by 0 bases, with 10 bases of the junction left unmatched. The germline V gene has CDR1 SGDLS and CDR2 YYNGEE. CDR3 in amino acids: CASSGGAGGNPAKNIQYF. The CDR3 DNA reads TGTGCCAGCAGCGGTGGAGCGGGGGGCAATCCAGCCAAAAACATTCAGTACTTC.

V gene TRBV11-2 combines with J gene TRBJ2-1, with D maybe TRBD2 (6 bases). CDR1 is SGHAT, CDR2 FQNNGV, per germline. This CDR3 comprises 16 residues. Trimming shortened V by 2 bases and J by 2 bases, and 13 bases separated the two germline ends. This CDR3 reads CASSLTSWTTYNEQFF. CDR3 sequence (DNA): TGTGCCAGCAGCTTAACGTCTTGGACTACCTACAATGAGCAGTTCTTC.

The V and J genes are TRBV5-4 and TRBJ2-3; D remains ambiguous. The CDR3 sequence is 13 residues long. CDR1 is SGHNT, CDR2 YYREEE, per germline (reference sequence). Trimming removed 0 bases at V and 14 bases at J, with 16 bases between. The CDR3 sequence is CASSLDLDLLPYF. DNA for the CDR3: TGTGCCAGCAGCTTGGATCTAGATCTGCTCCCGTATTTT. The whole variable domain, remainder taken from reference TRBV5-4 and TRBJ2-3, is ETGVTQSPTHLIKTRGQQVTLRCSSQSGHNTVSWYQQALGQGPQFIFQYYREEENGRGNFPPRFSGLQFPNYSSELNVNALELDDSALYLCASSLDLDLLPYFGPGTRLTVL.

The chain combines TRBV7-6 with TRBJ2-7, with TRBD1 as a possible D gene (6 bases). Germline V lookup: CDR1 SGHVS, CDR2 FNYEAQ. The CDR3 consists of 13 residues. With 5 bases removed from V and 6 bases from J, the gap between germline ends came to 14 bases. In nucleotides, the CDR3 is TGTGCCAGCAGCGAAGTCGAAGGGGGCGAGCAGTACTTC. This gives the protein CASSEVEGGEQYF.

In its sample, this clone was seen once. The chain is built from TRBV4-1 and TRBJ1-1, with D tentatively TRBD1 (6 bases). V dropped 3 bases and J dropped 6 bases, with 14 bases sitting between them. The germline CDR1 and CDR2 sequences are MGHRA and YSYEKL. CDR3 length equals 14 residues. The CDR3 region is CASSQTGGASEAFF. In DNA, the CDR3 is TGCGCCAGCAGCCAGACCGGGGGGGCTTCTGAAGCTTTCTTT.

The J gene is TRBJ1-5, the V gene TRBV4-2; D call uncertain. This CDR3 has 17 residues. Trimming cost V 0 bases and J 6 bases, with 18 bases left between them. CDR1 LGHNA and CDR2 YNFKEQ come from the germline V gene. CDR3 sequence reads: CASSQEVGSRVSQPQHF. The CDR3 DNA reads TGTGCCAGCAGCCAAGAGGTAGGGAGCCGAGTTAGTCAGCCCCAGCATTTT.

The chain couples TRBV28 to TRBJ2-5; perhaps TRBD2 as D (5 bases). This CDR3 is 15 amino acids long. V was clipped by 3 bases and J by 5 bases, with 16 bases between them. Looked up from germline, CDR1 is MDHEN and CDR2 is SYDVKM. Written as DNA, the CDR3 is TGTGCCAGCAGTTTCCCGCGGACTGCCCGGGAGACCCAGTACTTC. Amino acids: CASSFPRTARETQYF.

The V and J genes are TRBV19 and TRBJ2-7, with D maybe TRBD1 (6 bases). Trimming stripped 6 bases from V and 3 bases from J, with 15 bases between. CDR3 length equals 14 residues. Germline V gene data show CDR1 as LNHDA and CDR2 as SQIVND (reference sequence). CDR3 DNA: TGTGCCAGTAGCTATCGGGCAGGGGACTACGAGCAGTACTTC. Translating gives CASSYRAGDYEQYF.

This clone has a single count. CDR3 region: CASSTQVGDQPQHF. CDR3 bases: TGTGCCAGTAGTACTCAGGTGGGAGATCAGCCCCAGCATTTT. The rearrangement uses TRBV19 and TRBJ1-5, with D uncertain. Trimming took 4 bases from V and 5 from J, leaving 12 bases between them. Looked up from germline, CDR1 is LNHDA and CDR2 is SQIVND (reference sequence). The CDR3 loop spans 14 amino acids.

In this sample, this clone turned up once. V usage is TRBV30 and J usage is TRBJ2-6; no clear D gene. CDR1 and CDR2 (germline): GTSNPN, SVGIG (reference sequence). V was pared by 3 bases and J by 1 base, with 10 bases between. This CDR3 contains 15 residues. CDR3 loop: CAWRPRFSGANVLTF. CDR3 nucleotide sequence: TGTGCCTGGAGGCCCCGGTTTTCTGGGGCCAACGTCCTGACTTTC.

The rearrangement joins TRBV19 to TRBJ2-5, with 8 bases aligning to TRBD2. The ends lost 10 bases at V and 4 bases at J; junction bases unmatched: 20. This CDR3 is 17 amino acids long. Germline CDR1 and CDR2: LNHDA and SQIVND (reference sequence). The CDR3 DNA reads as TGTGCCACCCGAAGGGGAGGGGCTAGCGGGCCCGTAGAGACCCAGTACTTC. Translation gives CATRRGGASGPVETQYF.

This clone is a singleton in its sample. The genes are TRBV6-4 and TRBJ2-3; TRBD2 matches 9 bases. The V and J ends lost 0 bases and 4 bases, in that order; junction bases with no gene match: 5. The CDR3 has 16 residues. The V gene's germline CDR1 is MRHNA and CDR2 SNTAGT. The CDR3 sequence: CASSDSSGRGADTQYF. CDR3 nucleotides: TGTGCCAGCAGTGACTCTAGCGGGAGAGGAGCAGATACGCAGTATTTT.

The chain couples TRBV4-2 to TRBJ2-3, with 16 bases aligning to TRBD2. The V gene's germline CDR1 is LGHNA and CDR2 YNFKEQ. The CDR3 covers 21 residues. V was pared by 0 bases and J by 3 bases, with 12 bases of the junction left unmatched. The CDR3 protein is CASSQDIGTSGRGGWTDTQYF. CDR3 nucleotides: TGTGCCAGCAGCCAAGATATAGGGACTAGCGGGAGGGGGGGGTGGACAGATACGCAGTATTTT.

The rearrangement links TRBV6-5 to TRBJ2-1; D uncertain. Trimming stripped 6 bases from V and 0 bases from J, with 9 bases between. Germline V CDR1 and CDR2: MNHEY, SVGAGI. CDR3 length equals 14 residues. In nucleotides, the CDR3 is TGTGCCAGCAGCCCGCGTAGCTCCTACAATGAGCAGTTCTTC. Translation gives CASSPRSSYNEQFF.

The CDR3: CASSLAWEGYYGYTF. The CDR3 DNA reads TGTGCCAGCAGCTTAGCGTGGGAGGGGTACTATGGCTACACCTTC. The chain carries TRBV7-2 and TRBJ1-2; a possible D gene is TRBD1 (5 bases). CDR1 is SGHTA and CDR2 is FQGNSA in the germline V gene. The CDR3 is 15 amino acids. The V end was cut by 0 bases, the J end by 3 bases, with 11 bases between.

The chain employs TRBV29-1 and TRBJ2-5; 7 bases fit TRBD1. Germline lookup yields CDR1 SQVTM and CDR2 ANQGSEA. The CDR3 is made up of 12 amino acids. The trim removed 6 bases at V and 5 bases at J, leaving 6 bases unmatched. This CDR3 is CSVLTGSETQYF. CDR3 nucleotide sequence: TGCAGCGTCCTGACAGGGTCTGAGACCCAGTACTTC.

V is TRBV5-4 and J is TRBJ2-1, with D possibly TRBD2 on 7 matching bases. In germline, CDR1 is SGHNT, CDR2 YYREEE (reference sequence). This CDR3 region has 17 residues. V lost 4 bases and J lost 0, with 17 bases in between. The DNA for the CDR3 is TGTGCCAGCAGCCCACTGGGGGGCGGGAGCTCCTACAATGAGCAGTTCTTC. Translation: CASSPLGGGSSYNEQFF.

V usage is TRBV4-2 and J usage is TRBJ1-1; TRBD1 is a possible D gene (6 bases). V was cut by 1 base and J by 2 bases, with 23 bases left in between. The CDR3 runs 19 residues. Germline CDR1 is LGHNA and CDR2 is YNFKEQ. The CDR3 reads CASSQVLGSGRGVNTEAFF. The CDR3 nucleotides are TGTGCCAGCAGCCAAGTTTTGGGGTCGGGCAGGGGCGTTAACACTGAAGCTTTCTTT.

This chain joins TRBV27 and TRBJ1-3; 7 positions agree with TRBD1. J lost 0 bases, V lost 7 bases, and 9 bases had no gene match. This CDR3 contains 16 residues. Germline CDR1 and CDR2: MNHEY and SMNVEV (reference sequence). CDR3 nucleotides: TGTGCCAGCATGGGCAGGGGGTCAATCTCTGGAAACACCATATATTTT. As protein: CASMGRGSISGNTIYF.

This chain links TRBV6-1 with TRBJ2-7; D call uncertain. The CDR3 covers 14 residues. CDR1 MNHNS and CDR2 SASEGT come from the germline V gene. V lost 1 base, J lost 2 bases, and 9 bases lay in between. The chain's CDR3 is CASSEGGSAYEQYF. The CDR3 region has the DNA TGTGCCAGCAGTGAAGGTGGCAGTGCCTACGAGCAGTACTTC.

CDR3 residues: CASRLGTSGFMGNEQFF. CDR3 bases: TGCGCCAGCAGGCTTGGGACTAGCGGGTTTATGGGGAATGAGCAGTTCTTC. This sequence joins TRBV5-1 and TRBJ2-1, with 12 bases matching TRBD2. With 5 bases clipped from V and 7 bases from J, the junction kept 13 bases outside the gene matches. From germline, CDR1 is SGHRS and CDR2 YFSETQ. This CDR3 region has 17 residues.

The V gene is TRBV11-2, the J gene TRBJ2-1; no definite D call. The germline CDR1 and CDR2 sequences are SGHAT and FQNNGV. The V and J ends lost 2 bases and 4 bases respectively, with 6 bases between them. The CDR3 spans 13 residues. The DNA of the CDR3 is TGTGCCAGCAGCTTAATTCGGTACAATGAGCAGTTCTTC. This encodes CASSLIRYNEQFF.

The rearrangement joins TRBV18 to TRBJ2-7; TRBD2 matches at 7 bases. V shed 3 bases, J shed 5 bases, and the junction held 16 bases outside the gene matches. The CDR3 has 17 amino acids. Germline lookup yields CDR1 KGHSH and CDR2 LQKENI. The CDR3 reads CASSPFTWGGEGNEQYF. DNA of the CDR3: TGTGCCAGCTCACCTTTCACCTGGGGGGGTGAGGGGAACGAGCAGTACTTC.

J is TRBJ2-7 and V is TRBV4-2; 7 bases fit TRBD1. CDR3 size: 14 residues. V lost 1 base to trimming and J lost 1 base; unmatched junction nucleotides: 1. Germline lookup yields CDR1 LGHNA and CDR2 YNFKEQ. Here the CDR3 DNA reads TGTGCCAGCAGCCAAGGGGGACAGTCCTACGAGCAGTACTTC. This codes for CASSQGGQSYEQYF.